The present T cell receptor beta chain was sequenced within a study of T cells in Graves' hyperthyroidism and ophthalmopathy. Across the whole study: Upon initial diagnosis and before any treatment, peripheral blood was collected. Study results and limitations: Blood also contained most expanded thyroid clonotypes above 0.001.

The CDR3 regions of TCR beta were amplified from RNA transcripts. TCR CDR3 underwent first-round RT-PCR with the HTBI primer set. Via MiXCR, TCRdb re-called the multiplex PCR reads, giving one row per CDR3 protein. The sample has roughly 740,000 distinct CDR3 sequences; roughly 17% are singletons. As to this clonotype: Its antigen is unknown.

In patients aged 18 to 65, hyperthyroidism was newly diagnosed, with duration under 2 months. The sequenced sample consisted of blood. The clonotype comes from a man younger than 30 with Graves' hyperthyroidism.

As DNA, the CDR3 is TGTGCCAGCAGCTTTGATCTGAGGAAAAGGGACTCTGGAAACACCATATATTTT. Protein product: CASSFDLRKRDSGNTIYF. The V and J genes are TRBV7-9 and TRBJ1-3; D is ambiguous. The CDR3 runs to 18 residues. Germline V gene data show CDR1 as SEHNR and CDR2 as FQNEAQ (reference sequence). V was pared by 3 bases and J by 0 bases, with 18 bases between.